What follows are 27 T cell receptor beta chains derived from one specimen sequenced in a study of blood T cell repertoires in COVID-19. Only in-frame clones appear in the TCRdb table, and some are missing; sequencing was by immunoSEQ multiplex PCR. The table has around 240,000 clones, roughly 79% seen once. Sequencing was carried out using peripheral blood. All receptors come from a woman aged 80 or over with acute or convalescent COVID-19.

The J gene is TRBJ2-7, the V gene TRBV2, with D perhaps matching TRBD1 (7 bases). Trimming left V 6 bases short and J 4 bases short, with 22 bases between. Germline values: CDR1 SNHLY, CDR2 FYNNEI. The CDR3 spans 16 residues. The CDR3 DNA follows: TGTGCCAGCAGCGTAAACAGGGGCGGGAAAGCTTACGAGCAGTACTTC. Translating gives CASSVNRGGKAYEQYF.

The chain is built from TRBV28 and TRBJ2-2, with 7 bases aligning to TRBD1. The J segment lost 6 bases and the V segment lost 6 bases, leaving 10 bases of the junction unmatched. Germline V lookup: CDR1 MDHEN, CDR2 SYDVKM. The CDR3 contains 15 residues. The CDR3 spells CASSYDRVGAGELFF. The DNA of the CDR3 is TGTGCCAGCAGCTATGACAGGGTTGGAGCCGGGGAGCTGTTTTTT.

This chain links TRBV7-9 with TRBJ2-2, with D perhaps TRBD2 (5 bases). The CDR3 contains 15 residues. CDR1 and CDR2 from the germline V gene are SEHNR and FQNEAQ (reference sequence). V lost 8 bases and J lost 4, with 17 bases in between. The CDR3 here is CASDFRGDVTGELFF. The DNA of the CDR3 is TGTGCCAGCGACTTTCGGGGAGACGTCACCGGGGAGCTGTTTTTT.

This clone was recorded once. The V call is TRBV14, the J call TRBJ1-2; tentatively, D is TRBD1 (6 bases). Germline CDR1 and CDR2: SGHDN and FVKESK. The CDR3 spans 15 residues. Trimming removed 5 bases from V and 3 bases from J, with 16 bases in between. Here the CDR3 reads CASSTRDTTDYGYTF. DNA of the CDR3: TGTGCCAGCAGCACCCGGGACACTACCGACTATGGCTACACCTTC.

The chain links TRBV24-1 to TRBJ1-2, with a tentative D call TRBD1 (6 bases). V was pared by 2 bases and J by 6 bases, with 9 bases between. The germline V gene has CDR1 KGHDR and CDR2 SFDVKD. This CDR3 spans 13 amino acids. The CDR3 spells CATSDSTGHGYTF. The CDR3, as DNA: TGTGCCACCAGTGATTCAACAGGGCATGGCTACACCTTC.

The CDR3 DNA reads as TGTGCCAGCAGTCTACCCCCGGGGGCTGGAAACACCATATATTTT. Amino acid sequence: CASSLPPGAGNTIYF. The rearrangement links TRBV28 to TRBJ1-3, with D possibly being TRBD1 (5 bases). The CDR3 runs to 15 residues. Trimming took 5 bases from V and 2 from J, leaving 13 bases between them. Germline V gene sequence: CDR1 MDHEN, CDR2 SYDVKM.

Only a few counts were recorded for this clone. The gene calls are TRBV3-1 (or the pseudogene TRBV3-2) and TRBJ2-7, with TRBD1 matching over 8 bases. Unmatched junction bases numbered 4, after V lost 2 bases and J lost 4 bases. The CDR3 has 14 residues. Germline V gene sequence: CDR1 LGHDT, CDR2 YNNKEL (reference sequence). The CDR3 DNA follows: TGTGCCAGCAGCCAAACAGGGGGTCGATACGAGCAGTACTTC. Protein: CASSQTGGRYEQYF.

The V call is TRBV27, the J call TRBJ2-1; 10 nucleotides align to TRBD2. The CDR3 is 16 amino acids. Germline loops: CDR1 MNHEY, CDR2 SMNVEV (reference sequence). V dropped 4 bases and J dropped 6; count of bases not matched to a gene: 9. CDR3 residues: CASSSYRLAGRNEQFF. For the CDR3, the DNA is TGTGCCAGCAGTTCGTATAGACTAGCGGGCCGCAATGAGCAGTTCTTC.

The chain employs TRBV6-1 and TRBJ2-2; 8 bases agree with TRBD2. Per germline, CDR1 MNHNS and CDR2 SASEGT. The CDR3 contains 22 residues. V shed 0 bases and J 0 bases; nucleotides not matched to a gene: 18. CDR3 protein: CASSEALPGLEILGPNTGELFF. The CDR3 region has the DNA TGTGCCAGCAGTGAAGCGCTTCCGGGACTAGAAATCCTAGGTCCGAACACCGGGGAGCTGTTTTTT.

The chain has TRBV15 and TRBJ1-2; 7 nucleotides match TRBD1. The CDR3 totals 14 residues. In germline, CDR1 is LNHNV, CDR2 YYDKDF (reference sequence). J was trimmed by 6 bases and V by 3 bases; bases with no gene match: 7. In DNA form, the CDR3 reads TGTGCCACCAGCAGGGGCACAGGGGCAAATGGCTACACCTTC. As protein: CATSRGTGANGYTF.

The gene calls are TRBV11-2 and TRBJ2-7; tentatively, D is TRBD1 (5 bases). Germline assignment: CDR1 SGHAT and CDR2 FQNNGV. CDR3 length: 14 residues. The V end lost 1 base, the J end lost 0 bases, and 7 bases lay between the germline ends. The CDR3 is CASSLGGFSYEQYF. The CDR3 nucleotides read TGTGCCAGCAGCTTAGGGGGCTTCTCCTACGAGCAGTACTTC.

The CDR3 nucleotides are TGCGCCAGCAGCTGGACAGGTAGTGAAAAACTGTTTTTT. Protein sequence: CASSWTGSEKLFF. The chain joins TRBV5-1 to TRBJ1-4; TRBD1 matches at 7 bases. CDR1 SGHRS and CDR2 YFSETQ come from the germline V gene. Unmatched junction bases numbered 3, after V lost 3 bases and J lost 7 bases. CDR3 length equals 13 residues.

This clone was detected a few times. The J gene is TRBJ1-1, the V gene TRBV6-4; 7 bases align to TRBD1. The V gene end was trimmed by 5 bases and the J gene end by 14 bases; junction bases not matched to a gene: 29. CDR1 is MRHNA and CDR2 is SNTAGT in the germline V gene. The CDR3 has 18 amino acids. The CDR3 here is CASSPPGTDPFIGHLEFF. CDR3 nucleotides: TGTGCCAGCAGTCCTCCAGGGACAGACCCCTTTATCGGACACCTCGAGTTCTTT.

This chain uses TRBV28 with TRBJ2-1; 14 bases match TRBD2. Germline CDR1 MDHEN, CDR2 SYDVKM. The junction had 6 bases not matched to a gene; V was cut back by 5 bases and J by 6 bases. The CDR3 covers 16 residues. CDR3 protein: CASSKTGTSGSNEQFF. The CDR3, as DNA: TGTGCCAGCAGTAAAACAGGGACTAGCGGGAGCAATGAGCAGTTCTTC.

The chain carries TRBV18 and TRBJ1-1; TRBD1 matches 8 bases. The CDR3 is 14 residues long. With 4 bases clipped from V and 5 bases from J, the junction kept 6 bases outside the gene matches. Germline V gene lookup returns CDR1 KGHSH and CDR2 LQKENI. DNA of the CDR3: TGTGCCAGCTCACTTGGACAGGGCCAGACTGAAGCTTTCTTT. This encodes CASSLGQGQTEAFF.

The chain couples TRBV7-8 to TRBJ1-2; 12 nucleotides match TRBD1. V trimming: 5 bases; J trimming: 4 bases; junction bases outside the gene matches: 14. The length of the CDR3 is 18 residues. Looked up from germline, CDR1 is SGHVS and CDR2 is FQNEAQ. Written as DNA, the CDR3 is TGTGCCAGCAGCAAAAAGGAGGGGACAGGGGGCAACACCTATGGCTACACCTTC. The encoded protein is CASSKKEGTGGNTYGYTF.

The chain is built from TRBV6-2 or TRBV6-3 and TRBJ1-2, with D tentatively TRBD1 (6 bases). The CDR3 runs to 14 residues. Germline CDR1 MNHEY, CDR2 SVGEGT. Trimming removed 0 bases from V and 8 bases from J, with 13 bases in between. As DNA, the CDR3 is TGTGCCAGCAGTTACTCGGGGGGGCCGAGAGGCTACACCTTC. Protein product: CASSYSGGPRGYTF.

The chain uses TRBV19 and TRBJ2-3; 7 positions match TRBD2. Germline trimming cut 4 bases from V and 2 bases from J; bases unmatched to any gene: 9. This CDR3 is built from 16 residues. CDR1 and CDR2 (germline): LNHDA, SQIVND (reference sequence). CDR3 in DNA: TGTGCCAGTAGTACCCGGGACTACCTCTTCACAGATACGCAGTATTTT. This gives the protein CASSTRDYLFTDTQYF.

The chain combines TRBV5-6 with TRBJ2-1; 10 bases match TRBD2. The CDR3 has 15 amino acids. Looked up from germline, CDR1 is SGHDT and CDR2 is YYEEEE. The J segment lost 1 base and the V segment lost 4 bases, leaving 2 bases of the junction unmatched. The CDR3: CASSMTSGSYNEQFF. The CDR3 DNA is TGTGCCAGCAGCATGACTAGCGGGTCCTACAATGAGCAGTTCTTC.

This clone was counted only a few times. This chain links TRBV28 with TRBJ2-7, with TRBD1 identical over 9 bases. V lost 4 bases, J lost 6 bases, and 4 bases stayed unmatched. The CDR3 length is 13 residues. The V gene's germline CDR1 is MDHEN and CDR2 SYDVKM. CDR3 coding DNA: TGTGCCAGCAGTTGGGGGACAGGGCCCGAGCAGTACTTC. This encodes CASSWGTGPEQYF.

CDR3 nucleotides: TGTGCCAGCAGCCAGAGACTAGCGGGGCGCACAGATACGCAGTATTTT. Amino acid sequence: CASSQRLAGRTDTQYF. V usage is TRBV5-4 and J usage is TRBJ2-3; 11 nucleotides agree with TRBD2. The CDR3 runs to 16 residues. The junction had 5 bases not matched to a gene; V was cut back by 4 bases and J by 1 base. The germline V gene encodes CDR1 SGHNT and CDR2 YYREEE (reference sequence).

The chain links TRBV7-2 to TRBJ1-2; D is unresolved. Trimming removed 4 bases from V and 1 base from J, with 7 bases in between. The germline gives CDR1 SGHTA, CDR2 FQGNSA. The CDR3 totals 13 residues. The CDR3 region has the DNA TGTGCCAGCAGCTCCAGTCTTAACTATGGCTACACCTTC. It encodes CASSSSLNYGYTF.

This clone has just one count. J is TRBJ2-3 and V is TRBV11-3; TRBD2 aligns across 10 bases. The CDR3 is 17 residues long. V gave up 5 bases and J gave up 0 bases; unmatched junction bases: 8. Germline CDR1 SGHNT, CDR2 YENEEA. CDR3 nucleotides: TGTGCCAGCAGCCCCCGGACTAGCGGAACTAGCACAGATACGCAGTATTTT. Its protein is CASSPRTSGTSTDTQYF.

The rearrangement links TRBV19 to TRBJ1-6; possible D gene TRBD1, 5 bases. The CDR3 is made up of 11 amino acids. Germline CDR1 and CDR2: LNHDA and SQIVND (reference sequence). The CDR3 sequence is CASGDNSPLHF. The CDR3 DNA is TGTGCTTCGGGGGATAATTCACCCCTCCACTTT.

Here the CDR3 reads CASRRPGQNTEAFF. CDR3 DNA: TGCGCCAGCAGACGACCGGGACAGAACACTGAAGCTTTCTTT. This rearrangement joins TRBV5-1 to TRBJ1-1, with D possibly TRBD1 on 6 matching bases. V lost 5 bases and J 1 base, leaving 12 bases between the germline ends. The CDR3 contains 14 residues. Germline CDR1 and CDR2: SGHRS and YFSETQ.

The V gene is TRBV29-1, the J gene TRBJ2-7; TRBD2 is a possible D gene (6 bases). The CDR3 is 17 residues long. The germline V and J ends were trimmed by 3 bases and 3 bases, with 24 bases remaining between them. Germline CDR1 reads SQVTM; CDR2 reads ANQGSEA. As DNA, the CDR3 is TGCAGCGTTGACTGCGGGGCCCACCCTCCGAACCGCTACGAGCAGTACTTC. Translating it yields CSVDCGAHPPNRYEQYF.

This clone has a handful of counts. This chain connects TRBV27 to TRBJ1-6; TRBD1 matches at 9 bases. The germline gives CDR1 MNHEY, CDR2 SMNVEV (reference sequence). The CDR3 extends over 17 amino acids. V shed 5 bases and J 3 bases; nucleotides not matched to a gene: 8. CDR3 nucleotides: TGTGCCAGCAGTCCGCCCGGGACAGGGCTCTATAATTCACCCCTCCACTTT. It specifies CASSPPGTGLYNSPLHF.